This note documents a single TCR beta chain sequence. The antigen is not known. These data are taken from a study of Ad26.COV2.S vaccination and SARS-CoV-2 variants. Turning to the study itself: As a participant in COV1001, the donor was in the Ad26.COV2.S trial arm. Study-wide results and caveats: Post-vaccination breadth of spike-specific CD8+ and CD4+ T cell responses was reportedly substantial.

Repertoires were generated with immunoSEQ multiplex PCR, while TCRdb's copy carries only in-frame clones and drops some. The sample carries hundreds of thousands of clones, 70% to 90% recorded once. The V gene's germline CDR1 is MGHDK and CDR2 SYGVNS. V lost 6 bases and J 9 bases, leaving 9 bases between the germline ends. The CDR3 consists of 11 residues. Treatment described: 19 received Ad26.COV2.S at low or high dose, single or two shots; a few received placebo; per-sample allocation not given. Material that was analyzed had been drawn on day 63 after the first vaccine or placebo injection. V gene TRBV25-1 combines with J gene TRBJ2-1; D is uncertain. The sample here was peripheral blood, taken in a trial of Ad26.COV2.S vaccine versus placebo. The receptor's source is a person between 18 and 59 years old who received the Ad26.COV2.S COVID-19 vaccine or a placebo. The chain's CDR3 is CASRGSAEQFF. CDR3 DNA sequence: TGTGCCAGCAGGGGAAGCGCTGAGCAGTTCTTC.